The 2 T cell receptor beta chains presented below share a single source sample, sequenced in a study of T cell changes during pregnancy in multiple sclerosis. Libraries were prepared by immunoSEQ multiplex PCR; TCRdb keeps only in-frame clonotypes and omits some of them. Of about 49,000 clones in the sample, about 90% were seen once. The sample here was CD4+ T cells from peripheral blood mononuclear cells, taken in the second trimester of pregnancy. The receptors derive from a female donor in good health, enrolled as a control in a pregnancy study.

The chain uses TRBV10-2 and TRBJ1-1; tentatively, D is TRBD1 (5 bases). In germline, CDR1 is WSHSY, CDR2 SAAADI. V lost 5 bases, J lost 5 bases, and 12 bases lay in between. The CDR3 runs 13 residues. For the CDR3, the DNA is TGCGCCAGCAGTCCCCAGGGAAGGACTGAAGCTTTCTTT. Translated: CASSPQGRTEAFF.

The count of this clone is one. The chain employs TRBV4-2 and TRBJ1-4; 7 bases are shared with TRBD1. Per the germline V gene, CDR1 is LGHNA and CDR2 is YNFKEQ. The CDR3 is 14 amino acids. Germline trimming cut 4 bases from V and 7 bases from J; bases unmatched to any gene: 6. This CDR3 is CASSRPGQSEKLFF. The DNA for the CDR3 is TGTGCCAGCAGCCGACCGGGACAGTCTGAAAAACTGTTTTTT.